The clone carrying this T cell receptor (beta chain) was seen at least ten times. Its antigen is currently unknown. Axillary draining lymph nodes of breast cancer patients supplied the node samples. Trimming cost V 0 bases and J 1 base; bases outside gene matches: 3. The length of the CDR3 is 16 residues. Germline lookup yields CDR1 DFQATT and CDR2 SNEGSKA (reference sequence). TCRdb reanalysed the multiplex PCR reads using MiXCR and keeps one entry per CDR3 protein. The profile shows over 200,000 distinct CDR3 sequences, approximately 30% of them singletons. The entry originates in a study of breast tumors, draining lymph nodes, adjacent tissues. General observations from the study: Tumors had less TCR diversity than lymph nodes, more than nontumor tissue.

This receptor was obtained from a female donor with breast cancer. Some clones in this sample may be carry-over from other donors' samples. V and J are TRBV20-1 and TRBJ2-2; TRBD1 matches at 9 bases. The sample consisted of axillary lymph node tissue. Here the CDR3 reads CSARDWGQGNTGELFF. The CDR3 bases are TGCAGTGCTAGAGACTGGGGACAGGGGAACACCGGGGAGCTGTTTTTT.